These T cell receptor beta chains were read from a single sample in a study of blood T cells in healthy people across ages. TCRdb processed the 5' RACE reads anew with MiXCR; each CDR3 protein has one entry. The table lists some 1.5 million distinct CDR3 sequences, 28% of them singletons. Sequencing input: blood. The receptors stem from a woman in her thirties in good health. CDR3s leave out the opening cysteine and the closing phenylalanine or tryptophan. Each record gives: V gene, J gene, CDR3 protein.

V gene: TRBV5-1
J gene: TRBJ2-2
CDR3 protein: ASSPTGRALPGELF

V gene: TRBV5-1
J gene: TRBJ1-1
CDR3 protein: ASSYRAPNTEAF

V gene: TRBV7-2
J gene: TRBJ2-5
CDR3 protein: ASSLAGGPTETQY

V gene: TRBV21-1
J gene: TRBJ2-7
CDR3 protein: ASSKVLGGANSYEQY

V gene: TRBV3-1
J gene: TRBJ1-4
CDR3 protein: ASSPRKGAYGFEKLF

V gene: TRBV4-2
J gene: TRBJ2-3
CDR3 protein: ASSLQAQGTSGDPSTDTQY

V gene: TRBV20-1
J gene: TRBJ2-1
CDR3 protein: SARVGLAGGLAQF

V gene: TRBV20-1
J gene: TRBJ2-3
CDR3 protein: SAVAGGDTQY

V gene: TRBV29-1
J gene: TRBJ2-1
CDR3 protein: SVGGNTGSYNEQF

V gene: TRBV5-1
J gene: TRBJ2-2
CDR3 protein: ASSFEGVNGELF

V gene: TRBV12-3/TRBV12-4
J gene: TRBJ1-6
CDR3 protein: ASSFGQDNSPLH

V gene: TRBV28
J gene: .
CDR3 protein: ASSLGGVGEQY

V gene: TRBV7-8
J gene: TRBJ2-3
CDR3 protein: ASSSPWSVSNTDTQY

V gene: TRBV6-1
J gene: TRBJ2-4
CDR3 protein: ASRDSLAKNIQY

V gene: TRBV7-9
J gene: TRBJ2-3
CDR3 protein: ASSPHVTDTQY

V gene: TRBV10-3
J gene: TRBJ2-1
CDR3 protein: AISESPYNEQF

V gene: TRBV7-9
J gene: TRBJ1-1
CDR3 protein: ASSFIGAEAF

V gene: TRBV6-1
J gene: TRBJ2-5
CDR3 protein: ASSLVAQETQY

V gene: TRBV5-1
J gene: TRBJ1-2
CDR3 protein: ASSTGTPLYGYT

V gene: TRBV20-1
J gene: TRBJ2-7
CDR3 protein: SASPGLAGGRKQY

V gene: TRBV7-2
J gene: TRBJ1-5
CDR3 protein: ASSLGEASGGAGQPQH

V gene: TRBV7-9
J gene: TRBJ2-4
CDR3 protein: ASSLRSAGENIQY

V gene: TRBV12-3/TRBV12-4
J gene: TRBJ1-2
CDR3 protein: ASSLRTQGGYT

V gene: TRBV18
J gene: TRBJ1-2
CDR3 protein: ASSPQGDLYGYT

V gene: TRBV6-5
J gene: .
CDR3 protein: ATQGGYPFEQY

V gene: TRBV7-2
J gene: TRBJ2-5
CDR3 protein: ASRLDRGQETQY

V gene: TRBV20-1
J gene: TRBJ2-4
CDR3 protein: SASPQDTSAKNIQY

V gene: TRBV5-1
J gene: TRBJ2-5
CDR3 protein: ASSLSQGGGETQY

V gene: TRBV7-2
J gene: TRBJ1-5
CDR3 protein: AGSSGQDVSPQH

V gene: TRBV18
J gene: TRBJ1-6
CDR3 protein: ASSWKTGDNSPLH

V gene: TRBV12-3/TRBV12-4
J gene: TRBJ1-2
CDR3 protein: ASSLGGTDGYT

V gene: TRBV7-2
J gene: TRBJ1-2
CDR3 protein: ASSLAHETANYGYT

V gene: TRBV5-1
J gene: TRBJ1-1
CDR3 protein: ASSLTDNTEAF

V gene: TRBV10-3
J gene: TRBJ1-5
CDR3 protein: ATGTGDQPQH

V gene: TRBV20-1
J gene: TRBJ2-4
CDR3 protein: SARERGRAKNIQY

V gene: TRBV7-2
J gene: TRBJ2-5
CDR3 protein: ASSLMREETQY

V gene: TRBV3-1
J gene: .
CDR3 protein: ASSQDGMRTQY

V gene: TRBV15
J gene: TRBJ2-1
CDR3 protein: ATSRDRASGGHNEQF

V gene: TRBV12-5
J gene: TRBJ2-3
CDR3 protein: ASGKTGASIDTQY

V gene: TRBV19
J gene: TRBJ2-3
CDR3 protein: ASSPRSAVQDTQY

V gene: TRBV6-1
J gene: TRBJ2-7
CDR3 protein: ASSERGSGNEQY

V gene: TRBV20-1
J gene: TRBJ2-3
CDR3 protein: SARDNERELRNTQY

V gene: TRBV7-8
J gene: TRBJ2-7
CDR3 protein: ASSLVGESYEQY

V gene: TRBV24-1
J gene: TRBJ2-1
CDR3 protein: ASGTGTSLGSEQF

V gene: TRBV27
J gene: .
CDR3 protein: ASSLQGLYQETQY